These 4 T cell receptor beta chains originate from one sample sequenced in a study of T cells in Graves' hyperthyroidism and ophthalmopathy. Researchers amplified the TCR beta CDR3 regions from RNA transcripts. An initial round of RT-PCR targeting the TCR CDR3 relied on the HTBI primer set. TCRdb itself ran the multiplex PCR reads through MiXCR, one entry per CDR3 protein. The table has under 350,000 distinct CDR3 sequences, around a sixth seen once. Sequencing was performed on blood. These receptors were collected from a woman aged 45 to 65 with Graves' hyperthyroidism.

This clonotype was counted ten times or more. The junction departs from the called germline gene at one end, perhaps through a read error. The V and J genes are TRBV5-1 and TRBJ1-1; D unclear. This CDR3 has 13 amino acids. Germline V lookup: CDR1 SGHRS, CDR2 YFSETQ. DNA of the CDR3: TGTGCCAGCAGCTTACTAGGGAACACTGAAGCTTTCTTT. It yields the protein CASSLLGNTEAFF. Complete variable domain (other parts from reference TRBV5-1 and TRBJ1-1): KAGVTQTPRYLIKTRGQQVTLSCSPISGHRSVSWYQQTPGQGLQFLFEYFSETQRNKGNFPGRFSGRQFSNSRSEMNVSTLELGDSALYLCASSLLGNTEAFFGQGTRLTVV.

This clonotype was counted many times. The chain carries TRBV28 and TRBJ2-1, with D possibly matching TRBD1 (6 bases). Germline-derived CDR1 and CDR2 are MDHEN and SYDVKM. This CDR3 has 16 residues. V was clipped by 8 bases and J by 8 bases, with 25 bases between them. This CDR3 is CASSRDTLGLRYEQFF. CDR3 bases: TGTGCCAGCTCTCGGGACACCCTGGGGTTGAGGTATGAGCAGTTCTTC. Complete variable domain (other parts from reference TRBV28 and TRBJ2-1): DVKVTQSSRYLVKRTGEKVFLECVQDMDHENMFWYRQDPGLGLRLIYFSYDVKMKEKGDIPEGYSVSREKKERFSLILESASTNQTSMYLCASSRDTLGLRYEQFFGPGTRLTVL.

The chain carries TRBV7-9 and TRBJ2-1; no firm D call. From germline, CDR1 is SEHNR and CDR2 FQNEAQ (reference sequence). V dropped 3 bases and J dropped 8 bases, with 14 bases sitting between them. The CDR3 totals 14 residues. DNA of the CDR3: TGTGCCAGCAGCTTTCTAAATCTGGGCGATGAGCAGTTCTTC. As protein: CASSFLNLGDEQFF.

The V and J genes are TRBV6-1 and TRBJ1-1, with D possibly TRBD1 on 5 matching bases. This CDR3 is built from 13 residues. The germline V gene has CDR1 MNHNS and CDR2 SASEGT. Trimming took 5 bases from V and 4 from J, leaving 11 bases between them. The CDR3 DNA follows: TGTGCCAGCAGTTTTCACAGGAGCACTGAAGCTTTCTTT. Protein product: CASSFHRSTEAFF.